The present entry profiles one T cell receptor beta chain with its context. What it binds is unknown. The data originate from a study of response to subunit inactivated influenza vaccine. General study points: After each seasonal influenza vaccination, few new T cells are recruited, the authors suggested.

Germline CDR1 MGHRA, CDR2 YSYEKL. There are 14 residues in the CDR3. Trimming shortened V by 0 bases and J by 9 bases, and 12 bases separated the two germline ends. Each CDR3 protein is one row after TCRdb ran MiXCR on the RT-PCR reads. The table shows 400,000 to 550,000 distinct CDR3 sequences, with roughly 23% occurring only once. The sequencing used CD4+ T cells sorted from PBMCs, collected around 5 days after vaccination. V is TRBV4-1 and J is TRBJ2-1, with no clear D. This sequence originates from a man between 50 and 59 years old who received an inactivated influenza vaccine. The CDR3 spells CASSQDPWGSEQFF. DNA of the CDR3: TGCGCCAGCAGCCAAGATCCCTGGGGAAGTGAGCAGTTCTTC.